The next 26 T cell receptor beta chains were all read from a single sample in a study of blood T cell repertoires in COVID-19. Sequencing used immunoSEQ multiplex PCR; TCRdb keeps in-frame clones, though not all of them. The sample includes 200,000 or so clones, 80% to 90% seen only once; the top ten take 9% to 15%. Input material: peripheral blood. These receptors were taken from a woman at least 80 years old with COVID-19, enrolled during active disease.

The rearrangement uses TRBV6-1 and TRBJ2-1, with TRBD2 matching 8 bases. Germline V gene data show CDR1 as MNHNS and CDR2 as SASEGT. The ends lost 3 bases at V and 4 bases at J; junction bases unmatched: 5. CDR3 size: 15 residues. As DNA, the CDR3 is TGTGCCAGCAGTGATACGGGGGGGCATTACAATGAGCAGTTCTTC. Protein sequence: CASSDTGGHYNEQFF.

CDR3 sequence: CASSSPPGTGGDQPQHF. Here the CDR3 DNA reads TGTGCCAGCAGCTCCCCCCCCGGGACAGGGGGCGATCAGCCCCAGCATTTT. The chain couples TRBV7-9 to TRBJ1-5; TRBD1 matches 12 bases. CDR3 size: 17 residues. V trimming: 4 bases; J trimming: 5 bases; junction bases outside the gene matches: 9. Germline CDR1 is SEHNR and CDR2 is FQNEAQ (reference sequence).

The rearrangement links TRBV7-2 to TRBJ1-6; D is ambiguous. The germline V gene has CDR1 SGHTA and CDR2 FQGNSA. The germline V and J ends were trimmed by 2 bases and 7 bases, with 6 bases remaining between them. The CDR3 sequence is 13 residues long. CDR3 nucleotide sequence: TGTGCCAGCAGCTTAACTATGAATTCACCCCTCCACTTT. Protein product: CASSLTMNSPLHF.

V usage is TRBV7-9 and J usage is TRBJ2-3; possibly TRBD2 for D (7 bases). The germline gives CDR1 SEHNR, CDR2 FQNEAQ (reference sequence). CDR3 size: 15 residues. Trimming shortened V by 5 bases and J by 5 bases, and 17 bases separated the two germline ends. The CDR3 loop reads CASSPHRVAGDTQYF. The CDR3 nucleotides read TGTGCCAGCAGCCCTCACAGGGTAGCGGGAGATACGCAGTATTTT.

The rearrangement uses TRBV2 and TRBJ2-3, with unresolved D. CDR3 size: 14 residues. Germline assignment: CDR1 SNHLY and CDR2 FYNNEI. The germline V and J ends were trimmed by 2 bases and 4 bases, with 10 bases remaining between them. This CDR3 is CASSESLRSDTQYF. The CDR3 DNA follows: TGTGCCAGCAGTGAATCGTTGAGGTCAGATACGCAGTATTTT.

The V and J genes are TRBV5-1 and TRBJ2-1; a weak D match, TRBD2 (5 bases). Germline values: CDR1 SGHRS, CDR2 YFSETQ. This CDR3 is 14 amino acids long. The V gene lost 0 bases and the J gene lost 9 bases, with 13 bases spanning the gap. As DNA, the CDR3 is TGCGCCAGCAGCTTGGCCGCGGGCGAGGCTGAGCAGTTCTTC. Translated, it gives CASSLAAGEAEQFF.

The rearrangement uses TRBV4-1 and TRBJ2-2; TRBD2 matches 8 bases. Germline V lookup: CDR1 MGHRA, CDR2 YSYEKL. The CDR3 runs to 17 residues. V lost 0 bases, J lost 7 bases, and 10 bases stayed unmatched. The chain's CDR3 is CASSQDGAGAPSGELFF. DNA of the CDR3: TGCGCCAGCAGCCAAGACGGAGCGGGAGCCCCCAGCGGGGAGCTGTTTTTT.

CDR3 residues: CASSLGGQGHGNTIYF. The CDR3 DNA sequence: TGTGCCAGCAGCTTAGGCGGACAGGGGCATGGAAACACCATATATTTT. The J gene is TRBJ1-3, the V gene TRBV7-6, with 9 bases fitting TRBD1. V shed 1 base and J 3 bases; nucleotides not matched to a gene: 4. Germline V gene sequence: CDR1 SGHVS, CDR2 FNYEAQ. CDR3 length: 16 residues.

The genes are TRBV2 and TRBJ1-6; 9 bases are shared with TRBD1. V gave up 3 bases and J gave up 5 bases; unmatched junction bases: 8. The CDR3 has 17 amino acids. Per germline, CDR1 SNHLY and CDR2 FYNNEI. The CDR3 bases are TGTGCCAGCAGTGACGGGACAGGGAGGCTTCATAATTCACCCCTCCACTTT. It is translated as CASSDGTGRLHNSPLHF.

The chain combines TRBV27 with TRBJ2-1, with TRBD1 matching 10 bases. The CDR3 length is 15 residues. The junction had 5 bases not matched to a gene; V was cut back by 3 bases and J by 6 bases. CDR1 is MNHEY, CDR2 SMNVEV, per germline (reference sequence). The CDR3 nucleotides are TGTGCCAGCAGTTTCGGGACAGGGGCCTTCAATGAGCAGTTCTTC. Translating gives CASSFGTGAFNEQFF.

This chain connects TRBV5-6 to TRBJ1-3; 8 bases line up with TRBD1. J was trimmed by 4 bases and V by 4 bases; bases with no gene match: 13. The CDR3 loop spans 17 amino acids. Germline values: CDR1 SGHDT, CDR2 YYEEEE. CDR3 DNA: TGTGCCAGCAGCCCATTGCCCTGGACAGGGCGAGGAAACACCATATATTTT. This translates into CASSPLPWTGRGNTIYF.

The chain has TRBV27 and TRBJ1-1; 7 bases match TRBD1. Germline assignment: CDR1 MNHEY and CDR2 SMNVEV (reference sequence). The CDR3 spans 15 residues. V shed 6 bases, J shed 5 bases, and the junction held 12 bases outside the gene matches. CDR3 loop: CASRTIDREETEAFF. The CDR3 DNA is TGTGCCAGCAGAACCATCGACAGGGAAGAAACTGAAGCTTTCTTT.

A few counts support this clone. The V gene is TRBV4-3, the J gene TRBJ1-2; no firm D call. CDR1 and CDR2 from the germline V gene are LGHNA and YSLEER. The CDR3 contains 14 residues. Trimming shortened V by 1 base and J by 2 bases, and 8 bases separated the two germline ends. CDR3 nucleotide sequence: TGCGCCAGCAGCCAAGTCCTAGGCAACTATGGCTACACCTTC. Translating gives CASSQVLGNYGYTF.

The rearrangement links TRBV20-1 to TRBJ1-1; D call uncertain. V was shortened by 3 bases and J by 1 base, with 12 bases between the two germline ends. CDR3 length: 14 residues. From germline, CDR1 is DFQATT and CDR2 SNEGSKA (reference sequence). CDR3 in DNA: TGCAGTGCTAGTGGCGGGTTACAGAACACTGAAGCTTTCTTT. It translates to CSASGGLQNTEAFF.

This clone was observed a single time. V usage is TRBV30 and J usage is TRBJ2-7, with D unresolved. Trimming shortened V by 5 bases and J by 6 bases, and 11 bases separated the two germline ends. The CDR3 sequence is 11 residues long. Germline-derived CDR1 and CDR2 are GTSNPN and SVGIG (reference sequence). For the CDR3, the DNA is TGTGCCTGGGCCAACATAGCCGAGCAGTACTTC. It yields the protein CAWANIAEQYF.

The chain recombines TRBV6-6 with TRBJ1-6; tentatively, D is TRBD1 (6 bases). Deletions cut 2 bases from V and 4 bases from J, with 9 bases between. CDR3 length: 15 residues. Looked up from germline, CDR1 is MNHNY and CDR2 is SVGAGI (reference sequence). In DNA, the CDR3 is TGTGCCAGCAGTTACGAAACAGGGTATAATTCACCCCTCCACTTT. This translates into CASSYETGYNSPLHF.

The chain is built from TRBV2 and TRBJ2-1; a weak D match, TRBD2 (6 bases). The length of the CDR3 is 14 residues. Between the trimmed V and J ends, which lost 7 bases and 8 bases, there was a span of 18 bases. CDR1 is SNHLY and CDR2 is FYNNEI in the germline V gene. CDR3 amino acids: CASTQGDSVHEQFF. CDR3 nucleotide sequence: TGTGCCAGCACCCAAGGGGACTCCGTCCATGAGCAGTTCTTC.

The chain is built from TRBV5-6 and TRBJ1-2; D not certain. In germline, CDR1 is SGHDT, CDR2 YYEEEE. CDR3 length: 14 residues. Trimming removed 0 bases at V and 3 bases at J, with 9 bases between. The CDR3 spells CASSLAAGHYGYTF. The CDR3 DNA is TGTGCCAGCAGCTTGGCTGCAGGCCACTATGGCTACACCTTC. Drawing the rest from reference TRBV5-6 and TRBJ1-2, the complete variable domain is DAGVTQSPTHLIKTRGQQVTLRCSPKSGHDTVSWYQQALGQGPQFIFQYYEEEERQRGNFPDRFSGHQFPNYSSELNVNALLLGDSALYLCASSLAAGHYGYTFGSGTRLTVV.

The gene calls are TRBV11-2 and TRBJ2-3, with 13 bases aligning to TRBD2. The CDR3 sequence is 17 residues long. The J segment lost 1 base and the V segment lost 4 bases, leaving 5 bases of the junction unmatched. CDR1 and CDR2 (germline): SGHAT, FQNNGV. The CDR3 DNA sequence: TGTGCCAGCAGCTCTAGGACTAGCGGGAGAGGCACAGATACGCAGTATTTT. The encoded protein is CASSSRTSGRGTDTQYF.

The genes are TRBV11-3 and TRBJ2-7, with 9 bases matching TRBD1. V lost 5 bases and J lost 4; bases outside the gene matches: 12. The V gene's germline CDR1 is SGHNT and CDR2 YENEEA. The CDR3 runs 16 residues. The CDR3 DNA reads as TGTGCCAGCAGCCGATCTACCGGGACAGGGAAATACGAGCAGTACTTC. This translates into CASSRSTGTGKYEQYF. The variable domain in full, completed from reference TRBV11-3 and TRBJ2-7, reads EAGVVQSPRYKIIEKKQPVAFWCNPISGHNTLYWYLQNLGQGPELLIRYENEEAVDDSQLPKDRFSAERLKGVDSTLKIQPAELGDSAVYLCASSRSTGTGKYEQYFGPGTRLTVT.

The chain is built from TRBV18 and TRBJ2-3; TRBD2 matches at 8 bases. From germline, CDR1 is KGHSH and CDR2 LQKENI. This CDR3 contains 16 residues. J was trimmed by 2 bases and V by 2 bases; bases with no gene match: 6. The CDR3 sequence: CASSPYLAGDTDTQYF. The CDR3 DNA is TGTGCCAGCTCACCATACCTAGCGGGCGACACAGATACGCAGTATTTT.

About this clone: Other DNA sequences within the sample encode an identical CDR3. V is TRBV9 and J is TRBJ2-7; TRBD1 matches 9 bases. CDR1 and CDR2 (germline): SGDLS, YYNGEE. V shed 0 bases, J shed 3 bases, and the junction held 1 base outside the gene matches. The CDR3 runs 14 residues. CDR3 nucleotides: TGTGCCAGCAGCGTAGGACAGGGGGTCTACGAGCAGTACTTC. The encoded protein is CASSVGQGVYEQYF.

The rearrangement uses TRBV27 and TRBJ1-6; 9 nucleotides agree with TRBD1. CDR1 and CDR2 (germline): MNHEY, SMNVEV (reference sequence). The V and J ends lost 5 bases and 9 bases, in that order; junction bases with no gene match: 5. This CDR3 has 14 amino acids. The CDR3, as DNA: TGTGCCAGCAGTGAGGGACAGGGAGGTTCACCCCTCCACTTT. Translation gives CASSEGQGGSPLHF.

The chain uses TRBV4-3 and TRBJ1-4; D not certain. This CDR3 comprises 17 residues. Deletions cut 1 base from V and 0 bases from J, with 12 bases between. CDR1 is LGHNA, CDR2 YSLEER, per germline. Here the CDR3 DNA reads TGCGCCAGCAGCCAAGCTGCCTCGGGGTCAACTAATGAAAAACTGTTTTTT. This codes for CASSQAASGSTNEKLFF.

The genes are TRBV19 and TRBJ1-2; 7 positions match TRBD1. Per germline, CDR1 LNHDA and CDR2 SQIVND (reference sequence). V lost 3 bases, J lost 0 bases, and 7 bases stayed unmatched. This CDR3 comprises 16 residues. The CDR3 protein is CASSIGVGTANYGYTF. The CDR3 DNA reads as TGTGCCAGTAGTATCGGGGTCGGGACAGCTAACTATGGCTACACCTTC.

The chain has TRBV19 and TRBJ1-2, with 8 bases lining up with TRBD1. The germline CDR1 and CDR2 sequences are LNHDA and SQIVND (reference sequence). CDR3 length: 18 residues. The V and J ends lost 3 bases and 0 bases, in that order; junction bases with no gene match: 12. CDR3 sequence reads: CASSMGLPGQETNYGYTF. The CDR3 bases are TGTGCCAGTAGTATGGGACTCCCGGGACAGGAGACTAACTATGGCTACACCTTC. The full variable domain, rest sourced from reference TRBV19 and TRBJ1-2, is DGGITQSPKYLFRKEGQNVTLSCEQNLNHDAMYWYRQDPGQGLRLIYYSQIVNDFQKGDIAEGYSVSREKKESFPLTVTSAQKNPTAFYLCASSMGLPGQETNYGYTFGSGTRLTVV.